Listed here are 15 T cell receptor beta chains from one sample, sequenced in a study of cytomegalovirus exposure and HLA in healthy donors (dated by TCRdb to 2015 to 2018). Receptor libraries were prepared by the immunoSEQ multiplex PCR assay. A mixture of 60 forward primers for TCR Vbeta segments and 13 reverse primers for TCR Jbeta segments was used in the multiplex PCR. The clones in this table, taken by TCRdb from immuneACCESS, are in-frame only. Not every clone is retained; where verified, under half of the shortfall comes from an unresolved V gene, and the cause of the rest is unknown. This sample comprises approximately 140,000 clones, over 70% of them detected only once. The ten largest make up around 1.9% of the sample. The sequencing input was PBMCs. The receptors derive from a woman aged 40-49 years in good health and CMV-seronegative.

This clone appeared a few times. V gene TRBV7-9 combines with J gene TRBJ1-2; D possibly corresponds to TRBD1 (5 bases). Per germline, CDR1 SEHNR and CDR2 FQNEAQ (reference sequence). This CDR3 is 16 amino acids long. V was clipped by 1 base and J by 4 bases, with 16 bases between them. DNA for the CDR3: TGTGCCAGCAGCTTAGGAGGGACGGGGGTAATCTATGGCTACACCTTC. This translates into CASSLGGTGVIYGYTF.

J is TRBJ2-1 and V is TRBV9, with 9 bases matching TRBD1. The V gene's germline CDR1 is SGDLS and CDR2 YYNGEE. The CDR3 spans 15 residues. The V and J ends lost 3 bases and 9 bases, in that order; junction bases with no gene match: 10. The CDR3 nucleotides are TGTGCCAGCAGCGGTCTGGACAGGGGTGGCGCTGAGCAGTTCTTC. This encodes CASSGLDRGGAEQFF.

The V call is TRBV2, the J call TRBJ2-3, with TRBD1 identical over 7 bases. Trimming cost V 7 bases and J 5 bases; bases outside gene matches: 9. The CDR3 has 14 amino acids. Germline V gene lookup returns CDR1 SNHLY and CDR2 FYNNEI. In nucleotides, the CDR3 is TGTGCCAGCACCCCCCTCCCAGGGGGAGATACGCAGTATTTT. Encoded protein: CASTPLPGGDTQYF.

J is TRBJ2-3 and V is TRBV28; TRBD2 is a possible D gene (6 bases). Germline CDR1 and CDR2: MDHEN and SYDVKM. Trimming pared 4 bases from V and 1 base from J, leaving 12 bases between. The CDR3 is 15 amino acids. The CDR3 sequence is CASSYQASGTDTQYF. The CDR3 bases are TGTGCCAGCAGTTATCAGGCTAGCGGCACAGATACGCAGTATTTT.

This chain joins TRBV5-6 and TRBJ1-4; 11 bases agree with TRBD1. Losses at the gene ends were 3 bases for V and 7 bases for J; bases not matched to a gene: 11. The germline V gene encodes CDR1 SGHDT and CDR2 YYEEEE. The CDR3 sequence is 17 residues long. The CDR3 protein is CASSSRSGGTGGEKLFF. The DNA for the CDR3 is TGTGCCAGCAGCTCCCGGTCGGGCGGGACAGGGGGTGAAAAACTGTTTTTT.

The chain is built from TRBV10-3 and TRBJ2-2; D is perhaps TRBD1 (5 bases). Germline V gene lookup returns CDR1 ENHRY and CDR2 SYGVKD. The CDR3 has 18 residues. The V gene lost 0 bases and the J gene lost 0 bases, with 14 bases spanning the gap. CDR3: CAISESRFQGPNTGELFF. CDR3 DNA sequence: TGTGCCATCAGTGAGTCGAGGTTTCAGGGCCCGAACACCGGGGAGCTGTTTTTT.

V usage is TRBV14 and J usage is TRBJ1-2; 12 bases line up with TRBD1. J gave up 7 bases and V 4 bases, and 10 bases lay outside the gene matches. This CDR3 has 16 residues. Germline V gene lookup returns CDR1 SGHDN and CDR2 FVKESK. The CDR3 reads CASSRLTGTGGLGYTF. CDR3 sequence (DNA): TGTGCCAGCAGCCGCCTTACCGGGACAGGGGGCCTTGGCTACACCTTC.

This clone has only a few counts. The V gene is TRBV9, the J gene TRBJ1-1, with D perhaps matching TRBD1 (5 bases). Germline V gives CDR1 SGDLS, CDR2 YYNGEE. This CDR3 is 15 amino acids long. Trimming stripped 4 bases from V and 4 bases from J, with 17 bases between. The CDR3 reads CASSSEGGGTTEAFF. The DNA of the CDR3 is TGTGCCAGCAGCTCCGAGGGCGGGGGGACCACTGAAGCTTTCTTT.

The V call is TRBV5-1, the J call TRBJ1-4; a possible D gene is TRBD1 (6 bases). V was clipped by 4 bases and J by 0 bases, with 13 bases between them. The CDR3 is 16 residues long. The germline V gene encodes CDR1 SGHRS and CDR2 YFSETQ. The CDR3 here is CASSLDSLPTNEKLFF. The CDR3, as DNA: TGCGCCAGCAGCCTGGACAGCCTCCCAACTAATGAAAAACTGTTTTTT.

This sequence joins TRBV2 and TRBJ1-1; 7 nucleotides line up with TRBD1. This CDR3 has 11 amino acids. The V gene end was trimmed by 11 bases and the J gene end by 1 base; junction bases not matched to a gene: 1. The germline V gene has CDR1 SNHLY and CDR2 FYNNEI. The CDR3 nucleotides are TGTGCCGACAGGGAGAACACTGAAGCTTTCTTT. This translates into CADRENTEAFF.

The V call is TRBV16, the J call TRBJ1-1; 8 nucleotides match TRBD1. The V gene end was trimmed by 5 bases and the J gene end by 7 bases; junction bases not matched to a gene: 12. Germline V gene lookup returns CDR1 KGHSY and CDR2 FQNENV. This CDR3 has 15 amino acids. CDR3 protein: CASSITSQGAHEAFF. The CDR3 bases are TGTGCCAGCAGCATAACATCCCAGGGGGCTCATGAAGCTTTCTTT.

The CDR3 spells CASSFSGGAHQPQHF. The CDR3 nucleotides are TGTGCCAGCAGTTTTTCGGGAGGGGCGCATCAGCCCCAGCATTTT. This rearrangement joins TRBV28 to TRBJ1-5; weak D call: TRBD1 (5 bases). Germline V lookup: CDR1 MDHEN, CDR2 SYDVKM. Trimming left V 3 bases short and J 5 bases short, with 14 bases between. This CDR3 comprises 15 residues.

This sequence joins TRBV6-5 and TRBJ2-1; TRBD2 agrees at 15 bases. V lost 6 bases, J lost 4 bases, and 1 base stayed unmatched. This CDR3 comprises 15 residues. Germline assignment: CDR1 MNHEY and CDR2 SVGAGI. Here the CDR3 DNA reads TGTGCCAGCAGGGGACTAGCGGGGGGTTACAATGAGCAGTTCTTC. This encodes CASRGLAGGYNEQFF.

V and J are TRBV5-1 and TRBJ1-5, with TRBD1 identical over 9 bases. With V trimmed by 3 bases and J by 6 bases, 7 bases remained unmatched. The CDR3 consists of 15 residues. The germline gives CDR1 SGHRS, CDR2 YFSETQ. CDR3 loop: CASSWTGQGGQPQHF. In nucleotides, the CDR3 is TGCGCCAGCAGCTGGACGGGACAGGGAGGTCAGCCCCAGCATTTT.

V usage is TRBV27 and J usage is TRBJ2-5, with TRBD1 matching 7 bases. TRBJ2-7 matches the DNA end more closely, so the J call is doubtful. Germline CDR1 reads MNHEY; CDR2 reads SMNVEV (reference sequence). The CDR3 is 14 residues long. DNA of the CDR3: TGTGCCAGCACCACTCGGCAGGGGGCCTACGAGCAGTACTTC. Translation gives CASTTRQGAYEQYF.